Sequencing of this T cell receptor (beta chain) was carried out in a study of regulatory T cells in long-lasting Graves disease. Described time point: newly diagnosed GD, antithyroid drugs for less than 3 months. RNA isolated from PBMCs was used to make the TCR library. American Thyroid Association guidelines defined how Graves' disease was diagnosed. Per the germline V gene, CDR1 is GTSNPN and CDR2 is SVGIG (reference sequence). V gave up 0 bases and J gave up 7 bases; unmatched junction bases: 13. CDR3 length: 18 amino acids. Library construction for TCR beta used iRepertoire HTBI primers and Arm-PCR of CDR3 regions. TCRdb reanalysed the multiplex PCR reads using MiXCR and keeps one entry per CDR3 protein. This table has about 200,000 distinct CDR3 sequences, around a fifth appearing once. This clonotype was found many times. A further study also used this sample, focusing on T cells in Graves' hyperthyroidism and ophthalmopathy. That source notes: Graves' hyperthyroidism showing no ophthalmopathy progression within 18 months was considered stable. Uncontrolled infection, other autoimmune disease, pregnancy and lactation each barred patients from inclusion. First-round RT-PCR targeting the TCR CDR3 was performed with the HTBI primer set.

V and J are TRBV30 and TRBJ2-4; 12 bases align to TRBD2. The sample here was peripheral blood mononuclear cells (PBMCs), taken at new diagnosis, from a patient treated with antithyroid drugs. This receptor was taken from a woman aged 25-40 years with Graves disease. The CDR3 here is CAWSVPGLAGPVRNIQYF. The DNA for the CDR3 is TGTGCCTGGAGTGTGCCCGGACTAGCGGGGCCCGTTCGGAACATTCAGTACTTC.